These T cell receptor beta chains were read from a single sample in a study of cytomegalovirus exposure and HLA in healthy donors. Clones were read by immunoSEQ multiplex PCR, and TCRdb kept only the in-frame ones, dropping some. This sample has about 150,000 clones, with approximately 83% found just once. The sample was PBMCs. The receptors shown here come from a woman younger than 35 in good health and CMV-seronegative. The CDR3 runs from the conserved cysteine through the conserved F or W. A D gene is named only where the DNA matches it firmly. Clone size is given for some rows only: seen once, a few or many times, or a class if the clone is expanded.

abundance: once
len: 14
j_gene: TRBJ1-2
v_gene: TRBV6-5
d_gene: TRBD1
CDR3aa: CASSSGQGNYGYTF
CDR3nt: TGTGCCAGCAGTTCCGGACAGGGGAACTATGGCTACACCTTC

abundance: NA
len: 15
j_gene: TRBJ2-7
v_gene: TRBV4-2
d_gene: NA
CDR3aa: CASSQSGQGLDEQYF
CDR3nt: TGTGCCAGCAGCCAATCGGGCCAAGGACTCGACGAGCAGTACTTC

abundance: once
len: 15
j_gene: TRBJ1-5
v_gene: TRBV6-5
d_gene: NA
CDR3aa: CASSPSESINQPQHF
CDR3nt: TGTGCCAGCAGCCCATCCGAGAGTATCAATCAGCCCCAGCATTTT

abundance: few
len: 18
j_gene: TRBJ2-6
v_gene: TRBV9
d_gene: TRBD1
CDR3aa: CASSVGGQGTPGANGLTF
CDR3nt: TGTGCCAGCAGCGTAGGCGGACAGGGGACTCCTGGGGCCAACGGCCTGACTTTC

abundance: once
len: 15
j_gene: TRBJ2-7
v_gene: TRBV28
d_gene: TRBD1
CDR3aa: CASSPGTGGPYEQYF
CDR3nt: TGTGCCAGCAGCCCGGGGACAGGGGGCCCATACGAGCAGTACTTC

abundance: NA
len: 10
j_gene: TRBJ1-1
v_gene: TRBV29-1
d_gene: NA
CDR3aa: CSVLRTEAFF
CDR3nt: TGCAGCGTCCTGAGGACTGAAGCTTTCTTT

abundance: NA
len: 15
j_gene: TRBJ2-1
v_gene: TRBV5-4
d_gene: NA
CDR3aa: CASSSEGRDNNEQFF
CDR3nt: TGTGCCAGCAGCTCGGAAGGCCGGGACAACAATGAGCAGTTCTTC

abundance: NA
len: 12
j_gene: TRBJ1-1
v_gene: TRBV19
d_gene: NA
CDR3aa: CASISQNTEAFF
CDR3nt: TGTGCCAGTATTAGCCAGAACACTGAAGCTTTCTTT

abundance: NA
len: 15
j_gene: TRBJ1-6
v_gene: TRBV19
d_gene: NA
CDR3aa: CASRISDEGNSPLHF
CDR3nt: TGTGCCAGTAGAATCAGTGATGAGGGTAATTCACCCCTCCACTTT

abundance: NA
len: 15
j_gene: TRBJ1-5
v_gene: TRBV6-6
d_gene: NA
CDR3aa: CASSYYRDGNQPQHF
CDR3nt: TGTGCCAGCAGTTACTACAGGGATGGCAATCAGCCCCAGCATTTT

abundance: NA
len: 15
j_gene: TRBJ1-5
v_gene: TRBV7-2
d_gene: NA
CDR3aa: CASSFPEGDNQPQHF
CDR3nt: TGTGCCAGCAGCTTCCCCGAGGGAGACAATCAGCCCCAGCATTTT

abundance: NA
len: 16
j_gene: TRBJ1-3
v_gene: TRBV4-1
d_gene: NA
CDR3aa: CASSQVGGVSENTIYF
CDR3nt: TGCGCCAGCAGCCAAGTGGGGGGGGTGAGTGAAAACACCATATATTTT

abundance: NA
len: 17
j_gene: TRBJ2-1
v_gene: TRBV18
d_gene: TRBD1
CDR3aa: CASSPLFGTGGNNEQFF
CDR3nt: TGTGCCAGCTCGCCATTATTCGGGACAGGGGGAAACAATGAGCAGTTCTTC

abundance: NA
len: 14
j_gene: TRBJ1-2
v_gene: TRBV5-6
d_gene: TRBD1
CDR3aa: CASSLGGGNYGYTF
CDR3nt: TGTGCCAGCAGCTTAGGGGGCGGGAACTATGGCTACACCTTC

abundance: NA
len: 16
j_gene: TRBJ2-6
v_gene: TRBV19
d_gene: NA
CDR3aa: CASSPNRRSGANVLTF
CDR3nt: TGTGCCAGTAGCCCTAACAGGCGCTCTGGGGCCAACGTCCTGACTTTC

abundance: few
len: 17
j_gene: TRBJ2-7
v_gene: TRBV27
d_gene: NA
CDR3aa: CASSSTVPGGTPYEQYF
CDR3nt: TGTGCCAGCAGTTCGACAGTCCCAGGGGGGACCCCCTACGAGCAGTACTTC

abundance: NA
len: 13
j_gene: TRBJ2-5
v_gene: TRBV29-1
d_gene: NA
CDR3aa: CSFTGQTQETQYF
CDR3nt: TGCAGCTTTACTGGACAGACCCAAGAGACCCAGTACTTC

abundance: NA
len: 14
j_gene: TRBJ1-2
v_gene: TRBV28
d_gene: TRBD1
CDR3aa: CASSLVGQGPGYTF
CDR3nt: TGTGCCAGCAGTTTAGTGGGACAGGGACCTGGCTACACCTTC

abundance: NA
len: 14
j_gene: TRBJ1-5
v_gene: TRBV6-1
d_gene: TRBD1
CDR3aa: CASRLQGAGQPQHF
CDR3nt: TGTGCCAGCAGACTACAGGGGGCAGGTCAGCCCCAGCATTTT

abundance: NA
len: 15
j_gene: TRBJ1-1
v_gene: TRBV5-8
d_gene: TRBD1
CDR3aa: CASSLWDSPNTEAFF
CDR3nt: TGTGCCAGCAGCTTGTGGGACAGCCCGAACACTGAAGCTTTCTTT

abundance: once
len: 13
j_gene: TRBJ2-7
v_gene: TRBV14
d_gene: TRBD1
CDR3aa: CASSLMTGFEQYF
CDR3nt: TGTGCCAGCAGCCTCATGACAGGGTTCGAGCAGTACTTC

abundance: NA
len: 13
j_gene: TRBJ2-7
v_gene: TRBV19
d_gene: NA
CDR3aa: CASSPIPVYEQYF
CDR3nt: TGTGCCAGTAGCCCAATCCCAGTCTACGAGCAGTACTTC

abundance: NA
len: 14
j_gene: TRBJ2-1
v_gene: TRBV10-1
d_gene: NA
CDR3aa: CASSESRSYNEQFF
CDR3nt: TGCGCCAGCAGTGAGTCGAGAAGCTACAATGAGCAGTTCTTC

abundance: NA
len: 16
j_gene: TRBJ2-3
v_gene: TRBV6-1
d_gene: TRBD2
CDR3aa: CASSEAIGGAVDTQYF
CDR3nt: TGTGCCAGCAGTGAAGCGATCGGGGGGGCCGTAGATACGCAGTATTTT

abundance: NA
len: 15
j_gene: TRBJ2-1
v_gene: TRBV5-1
d_gene: NA
CDR3aa: CASSTSGTTYNEQFF
CDR3nt: TGCGCCAGCAGCACCTCCGGGACAACCTACAATGAGCAGTTCTTC

abundance: NA
len: 15
j_gene: TRBJ2-2
v_gene: TRBV6-5
d_gene: TRBD2
CDR3aa: CASSYGGVESGELFF
CDR3nt: TGTGCCAGCAGTTACGGGGGGGTTGAGTCCGGGGAGCTGTTTTTT

abundance: NA
len: 17
j_gene: TRBJ2-3
v_gene: TRBV19
d_gene: TRBD2
CDR3aa: CASSISSGGVGTDTQYF
CDR3nt: TGTGCCAGTAGTATCTCTAGCGGGGGGGTTGGCACAGATACGCAGTATTTT

abundance: NA
len: 15
j_gene: TRBJ2-7
v_gene: TRBV30
d_gene: NA
CDR3aa: CAWSVIWLAGSEQYF
CDR3nt: TGTGCCTGGAGTGTAATTTGGCTAGCTGGCTCCGAGCAGTACTTC